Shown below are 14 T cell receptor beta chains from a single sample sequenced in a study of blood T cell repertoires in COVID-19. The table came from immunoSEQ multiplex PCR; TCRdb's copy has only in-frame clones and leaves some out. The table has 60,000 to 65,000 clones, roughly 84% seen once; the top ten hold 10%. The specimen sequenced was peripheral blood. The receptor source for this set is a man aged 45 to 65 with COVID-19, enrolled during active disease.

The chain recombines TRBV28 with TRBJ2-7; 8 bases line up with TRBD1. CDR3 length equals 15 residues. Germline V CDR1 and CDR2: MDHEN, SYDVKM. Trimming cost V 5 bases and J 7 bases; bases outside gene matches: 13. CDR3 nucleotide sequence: TGTGCCAGCAGTGTCGCCGACAGGGGCGGGTGGGAGCAGTACTTC. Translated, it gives CASSVADRGGWEQYF.

CDR3 in DNA: TGTGCCAGCAGCCTCCTGGGAGGGAACACTGAAGCTTTCTTT. This translates into CASSLLGGNTEAFF. The chain uses TRBV5-5 and TRBJ1-1; D not resolved. CDR1 SGHKS and CDR2 YYEKEE come from the germline V gene (reference sequence). This CDR3 spans 14 amino acids. The V end was cut by 4 bases, the J end by 1 base, with 11 bases between.

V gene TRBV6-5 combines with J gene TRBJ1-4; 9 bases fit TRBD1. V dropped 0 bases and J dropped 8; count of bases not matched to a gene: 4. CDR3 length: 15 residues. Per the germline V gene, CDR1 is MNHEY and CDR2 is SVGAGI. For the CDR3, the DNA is TGTGCCAGCAGTTACTCGACAGGGGGGCGAGAAAAACTGTTTTTT. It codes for CASSYSTGGREKLFF.

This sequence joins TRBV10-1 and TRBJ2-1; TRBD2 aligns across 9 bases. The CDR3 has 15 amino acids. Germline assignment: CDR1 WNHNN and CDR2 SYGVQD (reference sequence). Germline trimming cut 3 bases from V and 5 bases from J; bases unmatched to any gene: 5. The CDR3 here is CASSDGGRANNEQFF. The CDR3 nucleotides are TGCGCCAGCAGTGACGGCGGGAGGGCCAACAATGAGCAGTTCTTC.

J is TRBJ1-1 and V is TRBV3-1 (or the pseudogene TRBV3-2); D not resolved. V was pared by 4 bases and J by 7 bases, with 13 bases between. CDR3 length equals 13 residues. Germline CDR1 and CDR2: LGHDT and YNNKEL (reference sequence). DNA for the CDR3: TGTGCCAGCAGCCTGTCCGGGGAGAGTGAAGCTTTCTTT. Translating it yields CASSLSGESEAFF.

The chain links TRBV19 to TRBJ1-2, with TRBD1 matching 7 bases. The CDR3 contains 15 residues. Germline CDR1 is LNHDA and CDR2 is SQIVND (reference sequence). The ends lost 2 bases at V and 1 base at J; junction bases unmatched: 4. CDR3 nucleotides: TGTGCCAGTAGTATACGGGACAGAGTTAACTATGGCTACACCTTC. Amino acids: CASSIRDRVNYGYTF.

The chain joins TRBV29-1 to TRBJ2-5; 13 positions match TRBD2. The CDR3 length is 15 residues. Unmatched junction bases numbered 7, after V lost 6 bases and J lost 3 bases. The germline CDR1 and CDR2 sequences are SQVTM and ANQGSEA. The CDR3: CSVLGLAGVEETQYF. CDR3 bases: TGCAGCGTCCTCGGACTAGCGGGAGTGGAAGAGACCCAGTACTTC.

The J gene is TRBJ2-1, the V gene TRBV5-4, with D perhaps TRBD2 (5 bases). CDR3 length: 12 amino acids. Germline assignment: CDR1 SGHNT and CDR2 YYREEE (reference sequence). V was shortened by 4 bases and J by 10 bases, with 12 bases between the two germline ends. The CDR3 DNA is TGTGCCAGCAGCACGCGAGAGCGGGAGCAGTTCTTC. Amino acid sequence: CASSTREREQFF. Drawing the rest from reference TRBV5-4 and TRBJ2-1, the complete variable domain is ETGVTQSPTHLIKTRGQQVTLRCSSQSGHNTVSWYQQALGQGPQFIFQYYREEENGRGNFPPRFSGLQFPNYSSELNVNALELDDSALYLCASSTREREQFFGPGTRLTVL.

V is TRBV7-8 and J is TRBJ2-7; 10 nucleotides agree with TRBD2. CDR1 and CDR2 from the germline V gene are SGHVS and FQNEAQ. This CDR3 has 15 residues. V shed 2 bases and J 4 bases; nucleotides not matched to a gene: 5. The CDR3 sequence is CASSLKASGGYEQYF. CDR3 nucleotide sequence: TGTGCCAGCAGCTTAAAAGCTAGCGGGGGATACGAGCAGTACTTC. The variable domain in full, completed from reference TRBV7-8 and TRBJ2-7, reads GAGVSQSPRYKVAKRGQDVALRCDPISGHVSLFWYQQALGQGPEFLTYFQNEAQLDKSGLPSDRFFAERPEGSVSTLKIQRTQQEDSAVYLCASSLKASGGYEQYFGPGTRLTVT.

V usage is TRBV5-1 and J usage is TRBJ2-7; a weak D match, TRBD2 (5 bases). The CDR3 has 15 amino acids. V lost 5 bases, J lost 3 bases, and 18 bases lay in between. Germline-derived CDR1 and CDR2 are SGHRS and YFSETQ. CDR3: CASRGRPEAYYEQYF. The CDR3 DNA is TGCGCCAGCAGAGGGCGGCCGGAGGCTTACTACGAGCAGTACTTC.

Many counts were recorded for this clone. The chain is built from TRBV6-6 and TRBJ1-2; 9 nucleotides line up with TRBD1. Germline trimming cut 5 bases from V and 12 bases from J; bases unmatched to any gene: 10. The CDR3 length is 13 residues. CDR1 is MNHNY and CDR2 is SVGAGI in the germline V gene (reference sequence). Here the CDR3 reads CASSPEDRGRNTF. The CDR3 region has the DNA TGTGCCAGCAGTCCCGAGGACAGGGGTCGGAACACCTTC.

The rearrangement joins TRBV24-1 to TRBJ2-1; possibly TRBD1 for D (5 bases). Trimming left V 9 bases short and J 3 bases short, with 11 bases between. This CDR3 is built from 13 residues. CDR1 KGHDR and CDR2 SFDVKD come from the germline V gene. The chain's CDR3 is CATGRGNYNEQFF. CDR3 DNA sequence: TGTGCCACCGGTAGGGGCAACTACAATGAGCAGTTCTTC.

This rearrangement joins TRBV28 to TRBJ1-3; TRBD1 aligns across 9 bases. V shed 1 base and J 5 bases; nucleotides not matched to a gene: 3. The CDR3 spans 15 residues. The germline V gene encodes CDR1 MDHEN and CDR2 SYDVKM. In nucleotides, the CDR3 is TGTGCCAGCAGTTTATTGGGACAGGGAAGAAACACCATATATTTT. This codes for CASSLLGQGRNTIYF.

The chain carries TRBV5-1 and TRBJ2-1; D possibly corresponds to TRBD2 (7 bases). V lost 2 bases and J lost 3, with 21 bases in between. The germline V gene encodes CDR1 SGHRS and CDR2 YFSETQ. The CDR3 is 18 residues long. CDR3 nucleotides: TGCGCCAGCAGCTTAAGAGGGACCGGGGGGCTCGGCTACAATGAGCAGTTCTTC. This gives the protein CASSLRGTGGLGYNEQFF.